Below are 26 T cell receptor beta chains sequenced from a single sample in a study of blood T cell repertoires in COVID-19. The protocol was immunoSEQ multiplex PCR, while the TCRdb copy is restricted to in-frame clones and leaves out a portion. The table has some 200,000 clones, roughly nine tenths seen once. The specimen was PBMCs or T cells enriched from blood (not recorded which). The source is a woman under 40 who had recovered from COVID-19.

This clone was seen just once. The chain is built from TRBV7-2 and TRBJ1-2, with 11 bases lining up with TRBD1. With V trimmed by 5 bases and J by 4 bases, 6 bases remained unmatched. This CDR3 is built from 15 residues. In germline, CDR1 is SGHTA, CDR2 FQGNSA. The CDR3 loop reads CASSNGQGAFYGYTF. The CDR3 coding sequence is TGTGCCAGCAGCAATGGACAGGGGGCTTTCTATGGCTACACCTTC.

The rearrangement joins TRBV19 to TRBJ1-5, with a weak D call TRBD1 (5 bases). V lost 3 bases, J lost 3 bases, and 12 bases lay in between. CDR1 and CDR2 (germline): LNHDA, SQIVND (reference sequence). The CDR3 extends over 15 amino acids. The DNA of the CDR3 is TGTGCCAGTAGTATCTACAGGCGTCACAATCAGCCCCAGCATTTT. It specifies CASSIYRRHNQPQHF.

The chain is built from TRBV27 and TRBJ2-7, with TRBD2 identical over 9 bases. CDR3 size: 17 residues. Germline CDR1 MNHEY, CDR2 SMNVEV (reference sequence). With V trimmed by 2 bases and J by 2 bases, 10 bases remained unmatched. DNA for the CDR3: TGTGCCAGCAGTTTACGGGGACTAGCCGCACCGACCTACGAGCAGTACTTC. Amino acids: CASSLRGLAAPTYEQYF.

The chain couples TRBV27 to TRBJ2-7; TRBD1 aligns across 11 bases. The CDR3 is made up of 15 amino acids. Unmatched junction bases numbered 11, after V lost 6 bases and J lost 7 bases. The germline gives CDR1 MNHEY, CDR2 SMNVEV (reference sequence). This chain's CDR3 is CASRSRTGGVGEQYF. The CDR3, as DNA: TGTGCCAGCAGAAGTAGGACAGGGGGCGTGGGGGAGCAGTACTTC.

J is TRBJ1-2 and V is TRBV12-3 or TRBV12-4, with D possibly TRBD1 on 5 matching bases. V dropped 6 bases and J dropped 4 bases, with 12 bases sitting between them. The CDR3 has 13 amino acids. CDR3 protein: CASSQTETYGYTF. Written as DNA, the CDR3 is TGTGCCAGCAGCCAGACAGAAACCTATGGCTACACCTTC.

This chain connects TRBV19 to TRBJ1-2; D is uncertain. The CDR3 covers 13 residues. V gave up 0 bases and J gave up 3 bases, with 5 bases separating them. CDR1 and CDR2 (germline): LNHDA, SQIVND (reference sequence). CDR3 sequence reads: CASSIERDYGYTF. In DNA, the CDR3 is TGTGCCAGTAGTATAGAGAGGGACTATGGCTACACCTTC. Based on the CDR3 plus reference TRBV19 and TRBJ1-2, the full variable domain is DGGITQSPKYLFRKEGQNVTLSCEQNLNHDAMYWYRQDPGQGLRLIYYSQIVNDFQKGDIAEGYSVSREKKESFPLTVTSAQKNPTAFYLCASSIERDYGYTFGSGTRLTVV.

V and J are TRBV29-1 and TRBJ1-2; D is unclear. V lost 5 bases, J lost 0 bases, and 10 bases lay in between. Per germline, CDR1 SQVTM and CDR2 ANQGSEA. The CDR3 sequence is 13 residues long. CDR3 sequence: CSVSDTSNYGYTF. CDR3 DNA: TGCAGCGTTTCAGACACCTCTAACTATGGCTACACCTTC.

The chain employs TRBV7-9 and TRBJ1-5, with D possibly matching TRBD1 (5 bases). This CDR3 is 16 amino acids long. V shed 3 bases and J shed 4 bases, with 16 bases lying between them. The germline V gene has CDR1 SEHNR and CDR2 FQNEAQ (reference sequence). The DNA of the CDR3 is TGTGCCAGCAGCTTGGGAGGGTCACAGGATAATCAGCCCCAGCATTTT. This sequence encodes CASSLGGSQDNQPQHF.

CDR3 loop: CASTEGSQPQHF. CDR3 sequence (DNA): TGTGCCAGCACGGAGGGGAGCCAGCCCCAGCATTTT. The V and J genes are TRBV6-6 and TRBJ1-5; perhaps TRBD1 as D (5 bases). The V gene's germline CDR1 is MNHNY and CDR2 SVGAGI (reference sequence). The CDR3 has 12 amino acids. V lost 7 bases and J 7 bases, leaving 11 bases between the germline ends.

The genes are TRBV10-3 and TRBJ1-3; possibly TRBD1 for D (5 bases). Germline-derived CDR1 and CDR2 are ENHRY and SYGVKD. Trimming removed 3 bases at V and 4 bases at J, with 16 bases between. The CDR3 consists of 16 residues. The CDR3 spells CAISDGTPKEGNTIYF. The DNA for the CDR3 is TGTGCCATCAGTGATGGGACTCCAAAAGAAGGAAACACCATATATTTT.

V gene TRBV29-1 combines with J gene TRBJ2-7, with D tentatively TRBD2 (6 bases). V gave up 4 bases and J gave up 6 bases, with 13 bases separating them. Germline V gives CDR1 SQVTM, CDR2 ANQGSEA. This CDR3 contains 12 residues. CDR3 sequence: CSVGGVGFEQYF. In DNA, the CDR3 is TGCAGCGTTGGGGGGGTCGGGTTCGAGCAGTACTTC.

The rearrangement links TRBV6-6 to TRBJ2-7; the match to TRBD1 covers 10 bases. J was trimmed by 5 bases and V by 2 bases; bases with no gene match: 9. From germline, CDR1 is MNHNY and CDR2 SVGAGI (reference sequence). The CDR3 extends over 16 amino acids. DNA for the CDR3: TGTGCCAGCAGTTACCCCCGGGACAGGGGATCCCACGAGCAGTACTTC. This gives the protein CASSYPRDRGSHEQYF.

This rearrangement joins TRBV4-2 to TRBJ2-3, with 11 bases fitting TRBD2. V dropped 4 bases and J dropped 3; count of bases not matched to a gene: 15. CDR1 and CDR2 from the germline V gene are LGHNA and YNFKEQ. The CDR3 spans 19 residues. Written as DNA, the CDR3 is TGTGCCAGCAGCCCTTGGACTAGCGGGTCACTGACCGTGACAGATACGCAGTATTTT. Its translation: CASSPWTSGSLTVTDTQYF.

V and J are TRBV2 and TRBJ1-3, with unresolved D. The V end was cut by 8 bases, the J end by 5 bases, with 10 bases between. The CDR3 loop spans 12 amino acids. Per the germline V gene, CDR1 is SNHLY and CDR2 is FYNNEI. The CDR3 DNA follows: TGTGCCAGCGTGGCCACCAGAAACACCATATATTTT. The encoded protein is CASVATRNTIYF.

This chain links TRBV27 with TRBJ2-2, with 10 bases matching TRBD2. There are 16 residues in the CDR3. The trim removed 5 bases at V and 5 bases at J, leaving 8 bases unmatched. Looked up from germline, CDR1 is MNHEY and CDR2 is SMNVEV (reference sequence). This chain's CDR3 is CASSAWTSGGTGELFF. The CDR3 nucleotides read TGTGCCAGCAGTGCCTGGACTAGCGGAGGGACCGGGGAGCTGTTTTTT.

This clone was observed a single time. The chain combines TRBV6-2 or TRBV6-3 with TRBJ1-2, with TRBD1 identical over 9 bases. The CDR3 has 14 residues. Germline CDR1 MNHEY, CDR2 SVGEGT. Germline trimming cut 5 bases from V and 5 bases from J; bases unmatched to any gene: 6. This CDR3 is CASSPEGQGYGYTF. For the CDR3, the DNA is TGTGCCAGCAGTCCCGAGGGACAGGGATATGGCTACACCTTC.

This rearrangement joins TRBV6-5 to TRBJ1-1, with 7 bases matching TRBD1. This CDR3 contains 15 residues. Germline V gene lookup returns CDR1 MNHEY and CDR2 SVGAGI. The trim removed 7 bases at V and 1 base at J, leaving 9 bases unmatched. CDR3 DNA: TGTGCCAGCACCCCGACAGGGACCACGAACACTGAAGCTTTCTTT. Translated, it gives CASTPTGTTNTEAFF.

This clone was found a few times. The chain couples TRBV29-1 to TRBJ1-2; possible D gene TRBD1, 5 bases. Germline CDR1 SQVTM, CDR2 ANQGSEA. Trimming shortened V by 4 bases and J by 3 bases, and 9 bases separated the two germline ends. The CDR3 runs 12 residues. The CDR3, as DNA: TGCAGCGTTGGGGGCCAGCACTATGGCTACACCTTC. Its protein product is CSVGGQHYGYTF.

The V and J genes are TRBV3-1 (or the pseudogene TRBV3-2) and TRBJ2-1, with D possibly matching TRBD2 (5 bases). The CDR3 totals 12 residues. The germline V gene encodes CDR1 LGHDT and CDR2 YNNKEL (reference sequence). The germline V and J ends were trimmed by 3 bases and 10 bases, with 10 bases remaining between them. The CDR3 bases are TGTGCCAGCAGCCAGTCTTCGGGGGAGCAGTTCTTC. It encodes CASSQSSGEQFF.

The chain uses TRBV29-1 and TRBJ2-2; 7 bases are shared with TRBD1. Germline CDR1 reads SQVTM; CDR2 reads ANQGSEA. The V segment lost 5 bases and the J segment 4 bases; nucleotides outside the gene matches: 4. The CDR3 consists of 13 residues. CDR3 loop: CSVNPGGTGELFF. In nucleotides, the CDR3 is TGCAGCGTTAACCCAGGGGGCACCGGGGAGCTGTTTTTT.

The CDR3 DNA sequence: TGTGCCAGCAGCTTAGAGCAGGGCACAGATACGCAGTATTTT. This gives the protein CASSLEQGTDTQYF. The chain recombines TRBV7-8 with TRBJ2-3; no definite D call. Deletions cut 1 base from V and 1 base from J, with 6 bases between. This CDR3 comprises 14 residues. Looked up from germline, CDR1 is SGHVS and CDR2 is FQNEAQ.

V and J are TRBV7-9 and TRBJ1-2; D gene unclear. Between the trimmed V and J ends, which lost 1 base and 8 bases, there was a span of 5 bases. Germline values: CDR1 SEHNR, CDR2 FQNEAQ (reference sequence). There are 11 residues in the CDR3. Written as DNA, the CDR3 is TGTGCCAGCAGCTTAGTCGCGGGCTACACCTTC. Amino acids: CASSLVAGYTF.

This chain uses TRBV27 with TRBJ1-5; 7 bases fit TRBD1. CDR3 length: 16 amino acids. Per germline, CDR1 MNHEY and CDR2 SMNVEV (reference sequence). V lost 4 bases, J lost 2 bases, and 8 bases stayed unmatched. CDR3 residues: CASSSLRTGGNQPQHF. CDR3 nucleotides: TGTGCCAGCAGTTCCTTGAGGACAGGTGGCAATCAGCCCCAGCATTTT.

The chain is built from TRBV7-3 and TRBJ1-2, with D tentatively TRBD1 (6 bases). Germline V CDR1 and CDR2: SGHTA, FQGTGA. The CDR3 is made up of 15 amino acids. The germline V and J ends were trimmed by 2 bases and 0 bases, with 10 bases remaining between them. CDR3 nucleotides: TGTGCCAGCAGCTTATATGGGACACCTAACTATGGCTACACCTTC. Residues: CASSLYGTPNYGYTF.

As to this clone: Additional DNA sequences in this sample encode the identical CDR3. The genes are TRBV5-1 and TRBJ1-1; a weak D match, TRBD1 (5 bases). Trimming cost V 2 bases and J 1 base, with 6 bases left between them. CDR3 size: 13 residues. Germline assignment: CDR1 SGHRS and CDR2 YFSETQ. The CDR3, as DNA: TGCGCCAGCAGCTTCACAGGGAACACTGAAGCTTTCTTT. It yields the protein CASSFTGNTEAFF.

The rearrangement uses TRBV11-3 and TRBJ2-7; D is undetermined. The CDR3 runs to 12 residues. The germline CDR1 and CDR2 sequences are SGHNT and YENEEA. Trimming removed 3 bases from V and 3 bases from J, with 6 bases in between. The CDR3 sequence: CASSFPDYEQYF. CDR3 sequence (DNA): TGTGCCAGCAGCTTTCCAGACTACGAGCAGTACTTC. The whole variable domain, filled in from reference TRBV11-3 and TRBJ2-7, reads EAGVVQSPRYKIIEKKQPVAFWCNPISGHNTLYWYLQNLGQGPELLIRYENEEAVDDSQLPKDRFSAERLKGVDSTLKIQPAELGDSAVYLCASSFPDYEQYFGPGTRLTVT.